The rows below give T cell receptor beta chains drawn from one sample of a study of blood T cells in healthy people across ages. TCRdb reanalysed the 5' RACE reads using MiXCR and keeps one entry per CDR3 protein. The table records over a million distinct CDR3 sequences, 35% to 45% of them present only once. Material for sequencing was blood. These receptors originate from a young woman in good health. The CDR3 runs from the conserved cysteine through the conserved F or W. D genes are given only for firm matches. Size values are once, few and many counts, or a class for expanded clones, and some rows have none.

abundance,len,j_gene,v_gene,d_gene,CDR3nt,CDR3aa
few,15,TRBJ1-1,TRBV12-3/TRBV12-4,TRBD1,TGTGCCAGCACCATCCCGGGGGGACAGAGGACTGAAGCTTTCTTT,CASTIPGGQRTEAFF
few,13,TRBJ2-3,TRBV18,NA,TGTGCCAGCTCACGCATAAGCACAGATACGCAGTATTTT,CASSRISTDTQYF
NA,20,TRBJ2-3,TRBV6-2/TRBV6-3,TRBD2,TGTGCCAGCAGTTACACTTCCGGGACTAGCGGGGCGTATAGCACAGATACGCAGTATTTT,CASSYTSGTSGAYSTDTQYF
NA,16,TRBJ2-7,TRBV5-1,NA,TGCGCCAGCAGCCTTAGCGGTGGGGGGTTCTACAATGAGCAGTACTTC,CASSLSGGGFYNEQYF
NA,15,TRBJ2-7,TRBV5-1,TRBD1,TGCGCCAGCCCTGGGACAGACTACTCCTACAATGAGCAGTACTTC,CASPGTDYSYNEQYF
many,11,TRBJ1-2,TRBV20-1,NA,TGCAGTGCTAGACAAAACTATGGCTACACCTTC,CSARQNYGYTF
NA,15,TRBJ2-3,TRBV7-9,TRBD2,TGTGCCAGCAGCCTAACTAGCGCGCTAACAGATACGCAGTATTTT,CASSLTSALTDTQYF
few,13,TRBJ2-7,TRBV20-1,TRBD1,TGCAGTGCTAGGCAGGGGGTCACCTACGAGCAGTACTTC,CSARQGVTYEQYF
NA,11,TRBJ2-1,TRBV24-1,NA,TGTGCCACCAGTGATTTCACTGAGCAGTTCTTC,CATSDFTEQFF
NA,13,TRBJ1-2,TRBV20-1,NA,TGCAGTGCCCCGGGCAGGGTTTTCTATGGCTACACCTTC,CSAPGRVFYGYTF
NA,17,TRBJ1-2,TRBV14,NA,TGTGCCAGCAGCTCCTCTGAGATAACATGGGGTCAGTATGGCTACACCTTC,CASSSSEITWGQYGYTF
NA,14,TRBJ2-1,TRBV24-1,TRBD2,TGTGCCACCAGTGATTGGTTAGCGGGGAATGAGCAGTTCTTC,CATSDWLAGNEQFF
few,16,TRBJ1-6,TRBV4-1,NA,TGCGCCAGCAGCCCTCTCCGGGACGGGAACAGTTCACCCCTCCACTTT,CASSPLRDGNSSPLHF
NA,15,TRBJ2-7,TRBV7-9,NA,TGTGCCAGCAGCGCCATAGGCGCCTACTCCTACGAGCAGTACTTC,CASSAIGAYSYEQYF
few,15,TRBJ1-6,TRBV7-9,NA,TGTGCCAGCAGCTTAGGCGGGACCCCGGACTCACCCCTCCACTTT,CASSLGGTPDSPLHF
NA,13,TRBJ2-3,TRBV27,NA,TGTGCCAGCAGTCCCCCCCTCTTAGATACGCAGTATTTT,CASSPPLLDTQYF
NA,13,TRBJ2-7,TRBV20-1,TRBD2,TGCAGTGCTAGAGCAGCGGGAGCCGGCGAGCAGTACTTC,CSARAAGAGEQYF
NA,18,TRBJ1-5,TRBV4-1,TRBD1,TGCGCCAGCAGCCAAGATCTGTCAAGGGGGCAGCTCAATCAGCCCCAGCATTTT,CASSQDLSRGQLNQPQHF
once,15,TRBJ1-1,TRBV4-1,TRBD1,TGCGCCAGCAGCCAAACCGGACAGGGCGGCACTGAAGCTTTCTTT,CASSQTGQGGTEAFF
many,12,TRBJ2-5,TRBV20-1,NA,TGCAGTGCTAGGACAGACCAAGAGACCCAGTACTTC,CSARTDQETQYF
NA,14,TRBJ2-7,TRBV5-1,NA,TGCGCCAGCAGCCAGACCTTTGTGAACTACGAGCAGTACTTC,CASSQTFVNYEQYF
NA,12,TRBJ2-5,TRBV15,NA,TGTGCCGCCAGCAGAGAGCAGGGGACCCAGTACTTC,CAASREQGTQYF
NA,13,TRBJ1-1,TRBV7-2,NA,TGTGCCAGCAGCCCCTATCGGGCCACTGAAGCTTTCTTT,CASSPYRATEAFF
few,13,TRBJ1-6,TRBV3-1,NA,TGTGCCAGCAGCCCCTCAGGGGAATCACCCCTCCACTTT,CASSPSGESPLHF
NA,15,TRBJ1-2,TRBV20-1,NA,TGCAGTGCTAATCCCCGGGACCGAACTAACTATGGCTACACCTTC,CSANPRDRTNYGYTF
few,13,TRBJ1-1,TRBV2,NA,TGTGCCAGCGGGGTAGAAGTGAACACTGAAGCTTTCTTT,CASGVEVNTEAFF
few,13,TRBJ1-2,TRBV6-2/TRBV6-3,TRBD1,TGTGCCAGCAAGGACAGGGTCGCATACGGCTACACCTTC,CASKDRVAYGYTF
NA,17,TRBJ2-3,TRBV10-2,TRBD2,TGCGCCAGCAGGGGCGGGGGACTAGTGGGTCTGACAGATACGCAGTATTTT,CASRGGGLVGLTDTQYF
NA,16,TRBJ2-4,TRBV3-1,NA,TGTGCCAGCAGCCCCGGACGGTTGATGTCCAAAAACATTCAGTACTTC,CASSPGRLMSKNIQYF
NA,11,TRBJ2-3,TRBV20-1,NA,TGCAGTGCTATCATTCCGGATACGCAGTATTTT,CSAIIPDTQYF
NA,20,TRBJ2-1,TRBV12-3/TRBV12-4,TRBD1,TGTGCCAGCATCCCCGCTACCGGGACAGGGGTAATATTCTACTACAATGAGCAGTTCTTC,CASIPATGTGVIFYYNEQFF
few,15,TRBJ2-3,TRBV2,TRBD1,TGTGCCAGCAGTGAACAAGGACAGGGAGCAGATACGCAGTATTTT,CASSEQGQGADTQYF
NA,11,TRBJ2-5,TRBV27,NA,TGTGCCAGCAGTTCATCAATGGAGCAGTACTTC,CASSSSMEQYF
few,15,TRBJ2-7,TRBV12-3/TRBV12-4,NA,TGTGCCAGCAGTTTAAGTGTTGTGCGGCAGTACGAGCAGTACTTC,CASSLSVVRQYEQYF
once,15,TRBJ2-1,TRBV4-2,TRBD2,TGTGCCAGCAGCCCCGGGAGGGGGACGGGGAATGAGCAGTTCTTC,CASSPGRGTGNEQFF
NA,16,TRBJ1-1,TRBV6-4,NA,TGTGCCAGCAGGCGAAATTTAGGCAGACTGAACACTGAAGCTTTCTTT,CASRRNLGRLNTEAFF
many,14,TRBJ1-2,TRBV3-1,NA,TGTGCCAGCAGCCCCCCGCAGTGGGCCTATGGCTACACCTTC,CASSPPQWAYGYTF
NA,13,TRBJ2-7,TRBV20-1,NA,TGCAGTGCTAGAGATTTTCGCAGGGGTACCCAGTACTTC,CSARDFRRGTQYF
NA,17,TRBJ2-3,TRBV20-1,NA,TGCAGTGCTCCCAGGACCGCGGGCGGCGGGGGCACAGATACGCAGTATTTT,CSAPRTAGGGGTDTQYF
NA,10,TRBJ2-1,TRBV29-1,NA,TGCAGCGTTCACAGGGATGAGCAGTTCTTC,CSVHRDEQFF
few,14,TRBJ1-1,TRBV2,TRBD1,TGTGCCAGCAACCGACAGGGGATGAGGGCTGAAGCTTTCTTT,CASNRQGMRAEAFF
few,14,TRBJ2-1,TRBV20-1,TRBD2,TGCAGTGCTAGAGTACCTGGAACCGGGAGGTTTGAGTTCTTC,CSARVPGTGRFEFF